The rows below give T cell receptor beta chains drawn from one sample of a study of T cell responses to AZD1222 COVID-19 vaccine. Produced via immunoSEQ multiplex PCR; TCRdb's table is partial and in-frame only. The table has about 130,000 clones, about nine tenths seen once. The material sequenced was peripheral blood, taken on day 0 of AZD1222 vaccination. These receptors were collected from an adult in good health. The CDR3 runs from the conserved cysteine through the conserved F or W. The D gene is left open where the match is weak. Part of the rows lack a size; the others show once, few, many or a class for expanded clones.

>TRBJ1-1|-|TRBV7-3|-
CASSSGPEMGTEAFF
TGTGCCAGCAGCTCAGGCCCGGAGATGGGCACTGAAGCTTTCTTT
>TRBJ1-1|few|TRBV7-9|-
CASTLDGNTEAFF
TGTGCCAGCACTTTGGACGGGAACACTGAAGCTTTCTTT
>TRBJ1-6|-|TRBV3-1/TRBV3-2|TRBD1
CASSQGQGGSPLHF
TGTGCCAGCAGCCAGGGACAGGGCGGCTCACCCCTCCACTTT
>TRBJ1-4|-|TRBV7-2|TRBD1
CASSSTRDSNEKLFF
TGTGCCAGCAGCTCGACGAGGGACAGTAATGAAAAACTGTTTTTT
>TRBJ1-2|-|TRBV14|TRBD1
CASSSTGAINYGYTF
TGTGCCAGCAGTTCAACAGGGGCGATTAACTATGGCTACACCTTC
>TRBJ1-1|-|TRBV25-1|-
CASSDPGGGLLNTEAFF
TGTGCCAGCAGTGACCCCGGTGGGGGGCTCCTGAACACTGAAGCTTTCTTT
>TRBJ1-1|-|TRBV18|-
CASSPPSGNTEAFF
TGTGCCAGCTCACCACCGTCCGGGAACACTGAAGCTTTCTTT
>TRBJ1-5|-|TRBV7-2|-
CASSGGGNQPQHF
TGTGCCAGCAGCGGAGGTGGAAATCAGCCCCAGCATTTT
>TRBJ2-1|-|TRBV9|-
CASSPKSGFYNEQFF
TGTGCCAGCAGCCCCAAATCCGGGTTCTACAATGAGCAGTTCTTC
>TRBJ1-2|-|TRBV28|-
CASSLRGDYGYTF
TGTGCCAGCAGTTTAAGGGGTGACTATGGCTACACCTTC
>TRBJ1-2|-|TRBV11-2|-
CASSEIQGLNYGYTF
TGTGCCAGCAGCGAAATTCAGGGTCTCAACTATGGCTACACCTTC
>TRBJ1-1|-|TRBV11-2|-
CASSLDSDRNTEAFF
TGTGCCAGCAGCTTAGATAGTGACAGGAACACTGAAGCTTTCTTT
>TRBJ2-3|-|TRBV3-1/TRBV3-2|-
CASSQYDTQYF
TGTGCCAGCAGCCAATATGATACGCAGTATTTT
>TRBJ2-3|-|TRBV9|-
CASSVGPGATDTQYF
TGTGCCAGCAGCGTAGGTCCAGGGGCCACAGATACGCAGTATTTT
>TRBJ2-2|-|TRBV23-1|-
CASNHPGGRNTGELFF
TGCGCCAGCAACCATCCTGGAGGGAGGAACACCGGGGAGCTGTTTTTT
>TRBJ1-5|-|TRBV5-1|-
CASRQTPYSNQPQHF
TGCGCCAGCAGGCAGACACCTTATAGCAATCAGCCCCAGCATTTT
>TRBJ2-7|-|TRBV2|TRBD2
CASRISSGGLPEQYF
TGTGCCAGCAGAATATCTAGCGGGGGCCTTCCCGAGCAGTACTTC
>TRBJ2-1|-|TRBV12-3/TRBV12-4|-
CASSLRDFNEQFF
TGTGCCAGCAGTTTAAGGGACTTCAATGAGCAGTTCTTC
>TRBJ1-6|-|TRBV2|-
CASSVGAYNSPLHF
TGTGCCAGCAGTGTCGGGGCTTATAATTCACCCCTCCACTTT
>TRBJ1-4|-|TRBV6-5|-
CASRTMGATNEKLFF
TGTGCCAGCAGAACTATGGGAGCAACTAATGAAAAACTGTTTTTT
>TRBJ1-1|-|TRBV9|-
CASSPPQGRGSTEAFF
TGTGCCAGCAGCCCCCCCCAAGGGAGAGGGAGCACTGAAGCTTTCTTT
>TRBJ2-7|-|TRBV5-1|-
CASSLVAGAPNEQYF
TGCGCCAGCAGCTTGGTAGCAGGGGCCCCCAACGAGCAGTACTTC
>TRBJ2-7|-|TRBV5-1|TRBD2
CASSLQGLAGGLYEQYF
TGCGCCAGCAGCTTACAGGGACTAGCGGGGGGGCTCTACGAGCAGTACTTC
>TRBJ2-2|-|TRBV7-2|-
CASSLLPGDTGELFF
TGTGCCAGCAGCTTATTGCCGGGGGACACCGGGGAGCTGTTTTTT
>TRBJ1-5|-|TRBV28|-
CASSPIGGRSQPQHF
TGTGCCAGCAGTCCTATAGGGGGTAGGAGTCAGCCCCAGCATTTT
>TRBJ1-2|-|TRBV10-3|TRBD1
CAISPTTRDSKGYGYTF
TGTGCCATCAGCCCTACTACGAGGGACAGCAAGGGGTATGGCTACACCTTC
>TRBJ1-4|-|TRBV30|-
CAWSKKDNEKLFF
TGTGCCTGGAGTAAAAAAGATAATGAAAAACTGTTTTTT
>TRBJ1-4|-|TRBV4-1|TRBD1
CASSQGMRDRGRRNEKLFF
TGCGCCAGCAGCCAAGGGATGCGAGACAGGGGGCGTCGGAATGAAAAACTGTTTTTT
>TRBJ1-1|few|TRBV6-2/TRBV6-3|TRBD1
CASSTQGAVHTEAFF
TGTGCCAGCAGTACCCAGGGGGCGGTGCACACTGAAGCTTTCTTT
>TRBJ2-7|-|TRBV7-9|TRBD1
CASSADRGHEQYF
TGTGCCAGCAGCGCGGACAGGGGGCACGAGCAGTACTTC
>TRBJ2-7|few|TRBV29-1|-
CSVTQQGNEQYF
TGCAGCGTTACCCAACAGGGAAACGAGCAGTACTTC
>TRBJ2-7|-|TRBV3-1/TRBV3-2|TRBD1
CASSQRGLGYEQYF
TGTGCCAGCAGCCAAAGGGGGCTAGGATACGAGCAGTACTTC
>TRBJ1-4|-|TRBV2|TRBD1
CASSLDRVNEKLFF
TGTGCCAGCAGCTTAGACAGGGTTAATGAAAAACTGTTTTTT
>TRBJ2-7|-|TRBV7-2|TRBD1
CASSLERTGEQYF
TGTGCCAGCAGCTTAGAAAGGACAGGGGAGCAGTACTTC
>TRBJ1-6|-|TRBV5-4|-
CASSIPGRSHSPLHF
TGTGCCAGCAGCATACCGGGACGGAGCCATTCACCCCTCCACTTT
>TRBJ2-7|-|TRBV6-2/TRBV6-3|TRBD2
CASSYPPGGYEQYF
TGTGCCAGCAGTTACCCCCCGGGGGGGTACGAGCAGTACTTC
>TRBJ1-2|-|TRBV6-5|-
CASSYSIKPANYGYTF
TGTGCCAGCAGTTACTCTATTAAACCAGCTAACTATGGCTACACCTTC
>TRBJ1-1|-|TRBV28|TRBD1
CASSSLDRGLNTEAFF
TGTGCCAGCAGTTCCCTGGACAGGGGGCTGAACACTGAAGCTTTCTTT
>TRBJ1-2|-|TRBV9|TRBD1
CASSSETGDNYGYTF
TGTGCCAGCAGCTCCGAAACAGGGGACAACTATGGCTACACCTTC
>TRBJ1-2|-|TRBV2|-
CASFSLWNYGYTF
TGTGCCAGCTTTAGTTTGTGGAACTATGGCTACACCTTC
>TRBJ2-2|-|TRBV2|TRBD1
CASSAWTGLQTGELFF
TGTGCCAGCAGCGCGTGGACAGGGCTTCAAACCGGGGAGCTGTTTTTT
>TRBJ1-1|once|TRBV6-5|TRBD1
CTTGTGMIEAFF
TGTACCACCGGGACAGGTATGATTGAAGCTTTCTTT
>TRBJ2-7|-|TRBV18|TRBD1
CASSPGTGGSPGYF
TGTGCCAGCTCGCCCGGGACAGGGGGCTCCCCAGGGTACTTC
>TRBJ1-3|-|TRBV6-5|TRBD1
CASSLGQGGSGNTIYF
TGTGCCAGCAGTTTAGGACAGGGTGGCTCTGGAAACACCATATATTTT
>TRBJ2-7|-|TRBV5-1|-
CASSLGAFSSYEQYF
TGCGCCAGCAGCTTGGGGGCCTTTAGCTCCTACGAGCAGTACTTC